This TCR beta chain was identified during a study of tumor-infiltrating lymphocytes in primary liver carcinoma. Study information: Tumor staging was T1-T3 N0M0; sizes spanned about 4.2 to 11 cm across.

DNA and RNA were both co-extracted from around 20-30 mg of bulk tissue that had not been sorted. For this clonotype: Its matching antigen is unknown. Because the CDR3 is missing its conserved closing phenylalanine or tryptophan, this is likely a read error.

Reverse transcription of approximately 0.55 ug total RNA with a constant-region primer produced TCR beta cDNA. A slightly modified ARM-PCR protocol with three nested multiplex PCR rounds produced these TCR beta libraries. TRBV1-TRBV30 forward primers and a C-beta reverse primer were used in the first two PCR rounds, which each ran for nine to ten cycles. TCRdb used MiXCR to reprocess the multiplex PCR reads, holding one entry per CDR3 protein. The data contain roughly 190,000 distinct CDR3 sequences, roughly 80% of them singletons. Study conclusions and caveats: Appearing in all five tumor regions was true of only about 7.5-25% of top clones. A significantly higher top-250-clone fraction was found in tumors than in blood (p = 0.039).

The CDR3 is made up of 13 amino acids. V was cut by 8 bases and J by 12 bases, with 20 bases left in between. Sample: tumor tissue from primary liver carcinoma. This receptor was identified in a man in his forties with primary liver carcinoma and hepatitis B virus infection. The V gene is TRBV12-3 or TRBV12-4, the J gene TRBJ2-1; D possibly corresponds to TRBD1 (5 bases). The CDR3 bases are TGTGCCAGCGGTCCCCTCGATCTTAGGGGGCAGTTCTTA. It encodes CASGPLDLRGQFL.